Below, one T cell receptor (beta chain) is given with its context. This specimen belongs to a study of blood T cell repertoires in COVID-19. Study overall: Sites across the United States, Italy and Spain contributed samples from acute and convalescent COVID-19. T cells, B-cell-depleted T cells, or PBMCs provided the cDNA or gDNA that served as material.

Generated by immunoSEQ multiplex PCR, the TCRdb table keeps only in-frame clones and is missing some. The sample has a few hundred thousand clones, about 90% seen once. Trimming removed 0 bases from V and 3 bases from J; junction bases left unmatched: 6. The CDR3 totals 16 residues. Per germline, CDR1 SGDLS and CDR2 YYNGEE. Sequencing was performed on peripheral blood. V is TRBV9 and J is TRBJ2-1; 7 bases fit TRBD1. The source is a woman between 55 and 75 years old with COVID-19, enrolled during active disease. The CDR3 loop reads CASSVAGRGIYNEQFF. In DNA form, the CDR3 reads TGTGCCAGCAGCGTAGCTGGCAGGGGGATCTACAATGAGCAGTTCTTC.